This is a list of T cell receptor beta chains from one sample in a study of shared clonotypes between healthy human individuals. This table comes from immunoSEQ multiplex PCR, and its TCRdb copy is limited to in-frame clones, with some not included. Of 850,000 to 1,200,000 clones listed, around 74% are singletons. Sequencing was done on a sample of memory CD4+ T cells sorted from blood. The source is a man in his late teens or twenties in good health. CDR3s include the opening cysteine and the closing phenylalanine or tryptophan. Fields, in order: J gene, V gene, CDR3 length, CDR3 protein.

J gene: TRBJ2-5; V gene: TRBV11-2; CDR3 length: 15; CDR3 protein: CASSLSGILQETQYF
J gene: TRBJ2-7; V gene: TRBV5-1; CDR3 length: 14; CDR3 protein: CASSLAQGTYEQYF
J gene: TRBJ2-5; V gene: TRBV7-3; CDR3 length: 12; CDR3 protein: CASSLPGSPQYF
J gene: TRBJ2-2; V gene: TRBV5-1; CDR3 length: 17; CDR3 protein: CASSGAAGGPGTGELFF
J gene: TRBJ1-5; V gene: TRBV14; CDR3 length: 16; CDR3 protein: CASSQGGTGRDQPQHF
J gene: TRBJ1-1; V gene: TRBV6-5; CDR3 length: 13; CDR3 protein: CASSPRLDTEAFF
J gene: TRBJ2-3; V gene: TRBV7-2; CDR3 length: 14; CDR3 protein: CASSLDPVTDTQYF
J gene: TRBJ1-4; V gene: TRBV19; CDR3 length: 14; CDR3 protein: CASNIGTGGAKLFF
J gene: TRBJ1-2; V gene: TRBV5-4; CDR3 length: 12; CDR3 protein: CASSLRTDTMTF
J gene: TRBJ1-6; V gene: TRBV2; CDR3 length: 15; CDR3 protein: CASSENGRLNSPLHF
J gene: TRBJ2-1; V gene: TRBV6-5; CDR3 length: 15; CDR3 protein: CASIDGTAGRYEQFF
J gene: TRBJ1-1; V gene: TRBV30; CDR3 length: 13; CDR3 protein: CAWSVFQNTEAFF
J gene: TRBJ1-2; V gene: TRBV7-9; CDR3 length: 15; CDR3 protein: CASSPGTGLGYGYTF
J gene: TRBJ2-1; V gene: TRBV5-1; CDR3 length: 14; CDR3 protein: CASSSRTYKNEQFF
J gene: TRBJ2-5; V gene: TRBV5-4; CDR3 length: 15; CDR3 protein: CASSSRVKFQETQYF
J gene: TRBJ2-7; V gene: TRBV28; CDR3 length: 12; CDR3 protein: CASSSTVYEQYF
J gene: TRBJ1-5; V gene: TRBV7-8; CDR3 length: 13; CDR3 protein: CASSTNRGQPQHF
J gene: TRBJ1-1; V gene: TRBV2; CDR3 length: 13; CDR3 protein: CASSPGMNTEAFF
J gene: TRBJ1-3; V gene: TRBV9; CDR3 length: 17; CDR3 protein: CASSPRGTASSGNTIYF
J gene: TRBJ1-4; V gene: TRBV6-5; CDR3 length: 15; CDR3 protein: CASSSPGRGGEKLFF
J gene: TRBJ1-4; V gene: TRBV5-8; CDR3 length: 15; CDR3 protein: CASSLGDTDNEKLFF
J gene: TRBJ2-2; V gene: TRBV30; CDR3 length: 16; CDR3 protein: CAWSVGLLSNTGELFF
J gene: TRBJ2-7; V gene: TRBV5-1; CDR3 length: 15; CDR3 protein: CASSLGPGSSYEQYF
J gene: TRBJ2-3; V gene: TRBV10-3; CDR3 length: 14; CDR3 protein: CAVSVQGRTDTQYF
J gene: TRBJ2-3; V gene: TRBV6-5; CDR3 length: 14; CDR3 protein: CASRLTGAQDTQYF
J gene: TRBJ2-2; V gene: TRBV5-1; CDR3 length: 16; CDR3 protein: CASSLVAGAYTGELFF
J gene: TRBJ1-6; V gene: TRBV30; CDR3 length: 14; CDR3 protein: CAWSADDYNSPLHF
J gene: TRBJ2-7; V gene: TRBV14; CDR3 length: 13; CDR3 protein: CASSHGGRGEQYF
J gene: TRBJ2-1; V gene: TRBV6-5; CDR3 length: 14; CDR3 protein: CASSASGGHNEQFF
J gene: TRBJ2-7; V gene: TRBV18; CDR3 length: 12; CDR3 protein: CASSPTGSYHYF
J gene: TRBJ2-2; V gene: TRBV19; CDR3 length: 15; CDR3 protein: CASSPPGLIGGELFF
J gene: TRBJ1-1; V gene: TRBV9; CDR3 length: 15; CDR3 protein: CASSVVGRVNTEAFF
J gene: TRBJ1-2; V gene: TRBV7-9; CDR3 length: 15; CDR3 protein: CASSPPGQGEYGYTF
J gene: TRBJ2-3; V gene: TRBV2; CDR3 length: 15; CDR3 protein: CASSVLATTADTQYF
J gene: TRBJ2-1; V gene: TRBV6-1; CDR3 length: 13; CDR3 protein: CASNFGVYNEQFF
J gene: TRBJ1-5; V gene: TRBV7-9; CDR3 length: 13; CDR3 protein: CASSTFAGQPQHF
J gene: TRBJ1-2; V gene: TRBV6-5; CDR3 length: 13; CDR3 protein: CASSYSEGRGYTF
J gene: TRBJ2-7; V gene: TRBV30; CDR3 length: 13; CDR3 protein: CAWQGTKQYEQYF
J gene: TRBJ1-2; V gene: TRBV4-1; CDR3 length: 15; CDR3 protein: CASSQDGGANYGYTF
J gene: TRBJ1-6; V gene: TRBV4-1; CDR3 length: 14; CDR3 protein: CASSQGTDYSPLHF
J gene: TRBJ1-4; V gene: TRBV30; CDR3 length: 12; CDR3 protein: CAWSGRNEKLFF
J gene: TRBJ2-7; V gene: TRBV29-1; CDR3 length: 14; CDR3 protein: CSVELGQGGGEQYF
J gene: TRBJ2-7; V gene: TRBV2; CDR3 length: 15; CDR3 protein: CASSAGSPSSYEQYF
J gene: TRBJ2-1; V gene: TRBV6-6; CDR3 length: 15; CDR3 protein: CASRRIEFSYNEQFF
J gene: TRBJ2-1; V gene: TRBV7-2; CDR3 length: 15; CDR3 protein: CASSRSGTSVGEQFF
J gene: TRBJ2-1; V gene: TRBV6-5; CDR3 length: 13; CDR3 protein: CASTRFPYNEQFF
J gene: TRBJ2-1; V gene: TRBV29-1; CDR3 length: 12; CDR3 protein: CSVEAGYNEQFF
J gene: TRBJ1-4; V gene: TRBV4-1; CDR3 length: 16; CDR3 protein: CASSQVGQATNEKLFF
J gene: TRBJ2-4; V gene: TRBV7-9; CDR3 length: 14; CDR3 protein: CASSLRQGADIQYF
J gene: TRBJ2-1; V gene: TRBV7-2; CDR3 length: 17; CDR3 protein: CASTLGPGSAQQTEQFF
J gene: TRBJ2-2; V gene: TRBV6-6; CDR3 length: 16; CDR3 protein: CASSRGQGAYTGELFF
J gene: TRBJ2-1; V gene: TRBV9; CDR3 length: 18; CDR3 protein: CASSDRLAGAWSYNEQFF
J gene: TRBJ2-1; V gene: TRBV29-1; CDR3 length: 15; CDR3 protein: CSVEDRTGRYGEQFF
J gene: TRBJ1-1; V gene: TRBV6-6; CDR3 length: 15; CDR3 protein: CASSQRADSFAEAFF
J gene: TRBJ2-2; V gene: TRBV7-2; CDR3 length: 14; CDR3 protein: CASSLRQNTGELFF
J gene: TRBJ1-2; V gene: TRBV30; CDR3 length: 14; CDR3 protein: CAWSVQGAVRGYTF
J gene: TRBJ2-2; V gene: TRBV5-4; CDR3 length: 15; CDR3 protein: CASSLDDRGPGELFF